The clone carrying this T cell receptor beta chain came up a few times. Its antigen remains unidentified. Time point here: persistent/refractory GD, antithyroid drugs over 5 years with positive TRAb. Isolated PBMC RNA provided the starting material for the TCR library. To make TCR beta libraries, researchers used iRepertoire HTBI primers and Arm-PCR of CDR3 regions. Per the original methods: Analysis of the samples identified 50 to 70 TRBV and roughly 15 TRBJ segments. TCRdb re-derived calls from the multiplex PCR reads in MiXCR, one entry per CDR3 protein. TCRdb, not the original authors, processed these V and J calls. Among about 660,000 distinct CDR3 sequences listed, 30% were seen once. The germline V gene has CDR1 KGHSH and CDR2 LQKENI. V lost 3 bases and J lost 4, with 9 bases in between. This CDR3 has 13 residues. The data originate from a study of regulatory T cells in long-lasting Graves disease. Study-level points and caveats: Segments TRBV28, TRBJ1-2 and TRBJ2-5 showed preferential usage in persistent disease.

Sequencing used peripheral blood mononuclear cells (PBMCs), obtained when the disease was refractory, from a patient treated with antithyroid drugs. This receptor was obtained from a female donor with Graves disease. V is TRBV18 and J is TRBJ1-1, with a weak D call TRBD1 (5 bases). The CDR3 DNA sequence: TGTGCCAGCTCACCGGGGCCGCTCACTGAAGCTTTCTTT. It yields the protein CASSPGPLTEAFF.